This T cell receptor beta chain was profiled in a study of blood T cell repertoires in COVID-19. Germline loops: CDR1 MNHNS, CDR2 SASEGT. There are 14 residues in the CDR3. V lost 8 bases and J lost 0, with 10 bases in between. In assigning cohorts, the study relied on participant-reported clinical history. Profiling relied on immunoSEQ multiplex PCR, and the TCRdb table lists in-frame clones only, not all of them. The sample lists approximately 400,000 clones; around 87% were seen once. Specimen: PBMCs or T cells enriched from blood (not recorded which). The chain is built from TRBV6-1 and TRBJ1-4, with D tentatively TRBD1 (6 bases). This receptor was obtained from a man aged 30 to 39 who had recovered from COVID-19. The CDR3 here is CASQGSPTNEKLFF. The CDR3 nucleotides read TGTGCCAGCCAGGGGAGCCCAACTAATGAAAAACTGTTTTTT.